This T cell receptor beta chain stems from a study of control samples from healthy donors and cancer patients. TCRdb's copy holds only in-frame clones and misses some; the assay was immunoSEQ multiplex PCR. The sample lists 130,000 or so clones; roughly nine tenths were seen once. The length of the CDR3 is 15 residues. This sequence was found in a man between 18 and 29 years old in good health. Input material: blood. J is TRBJ2-1 and V is TRBV12-2. TRBV12-2 is a recognized pseudogene. This chain's CDR3 is CASRPSWGKDNEQFF. Written as DNA, the CDR3 is TGTGCAAGTCGCCCTTCTTGGGGTAAGGACAATGAGCAGTTCTTC.